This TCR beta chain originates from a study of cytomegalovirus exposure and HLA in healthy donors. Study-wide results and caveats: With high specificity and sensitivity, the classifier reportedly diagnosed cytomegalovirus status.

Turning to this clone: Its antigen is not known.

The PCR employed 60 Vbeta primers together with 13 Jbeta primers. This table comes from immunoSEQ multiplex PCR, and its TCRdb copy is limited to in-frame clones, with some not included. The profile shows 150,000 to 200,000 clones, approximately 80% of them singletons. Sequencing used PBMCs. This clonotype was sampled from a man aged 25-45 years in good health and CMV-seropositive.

CDR3 coding DNA: TGTGCCAGCAGCCTGCGGACTGGGTCCCACAATGAGCAGTTCTTC. It specifies CASSLRTGSHNEQFF. The chain has TRBV13 and TRBJ2-1, with D tentatively TRBD2 (5 bases). Deletions cut 5 bases from V and 5 bases from J, with 16 bases between. The CDR3 is made up of 15 amino acids. Germline V CDR1 and CDR2: PRHDT, FYEKMQ (reference sequence). The full variable domain, in which reference TRBV13 and TRBJ2-1 provide the parts outside the CDR3, is AAGVIQSPRHLIKEKRETATLKCYPIPRHDTVYWYQQGPGQDPQFLISFYEKMQSDKGSIPDRFSAQQFSDYHSELNMSSLELGDSALYFCASSLRTGSHNEQFFGPGTRLTVL.